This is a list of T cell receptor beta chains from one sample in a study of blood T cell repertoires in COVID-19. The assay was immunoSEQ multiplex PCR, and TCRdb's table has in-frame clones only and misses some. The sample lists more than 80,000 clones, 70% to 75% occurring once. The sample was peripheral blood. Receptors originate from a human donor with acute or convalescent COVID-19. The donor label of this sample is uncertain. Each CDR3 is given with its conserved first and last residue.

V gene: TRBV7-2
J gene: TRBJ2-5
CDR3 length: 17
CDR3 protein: CASSSLPPTSPGETQYF

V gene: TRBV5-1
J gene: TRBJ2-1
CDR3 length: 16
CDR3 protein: CASSVRGGPTYNEQFF

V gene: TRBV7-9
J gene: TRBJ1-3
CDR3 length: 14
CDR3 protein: CASSFLASGNTIYF

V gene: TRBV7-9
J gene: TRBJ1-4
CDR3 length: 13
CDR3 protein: CASSLQSGEKLFF

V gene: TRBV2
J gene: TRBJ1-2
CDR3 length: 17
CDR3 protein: CASSRHRGQGASGGYTF

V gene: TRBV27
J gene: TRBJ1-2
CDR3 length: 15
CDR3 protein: CASSFKGQGGYGYTF

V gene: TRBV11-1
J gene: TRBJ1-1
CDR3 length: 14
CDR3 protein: CASSPDRQRTEAFF

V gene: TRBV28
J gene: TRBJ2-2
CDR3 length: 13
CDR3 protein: CASSLWGSGELFF

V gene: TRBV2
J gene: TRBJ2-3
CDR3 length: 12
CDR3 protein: CASTGSTDTQYF

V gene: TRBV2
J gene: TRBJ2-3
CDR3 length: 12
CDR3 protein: CASSASRDTQYF

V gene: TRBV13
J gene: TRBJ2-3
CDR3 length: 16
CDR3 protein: CASSPRLGAFADTQYF

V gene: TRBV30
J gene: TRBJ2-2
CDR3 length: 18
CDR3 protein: CAWSVRLAGARSGGELFF

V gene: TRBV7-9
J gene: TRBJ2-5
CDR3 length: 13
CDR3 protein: CASSFSEVGGQYF

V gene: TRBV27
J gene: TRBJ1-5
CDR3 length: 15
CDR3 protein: CASSTNRQGGQPQHF

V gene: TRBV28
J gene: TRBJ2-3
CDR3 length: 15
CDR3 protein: CASSSGADPRDTQYF

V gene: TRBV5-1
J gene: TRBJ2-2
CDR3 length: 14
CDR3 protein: CASSSPGFTGELFF

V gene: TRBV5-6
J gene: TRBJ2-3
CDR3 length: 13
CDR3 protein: CASSLINTDTQYF

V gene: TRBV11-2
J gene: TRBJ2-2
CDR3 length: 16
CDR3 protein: CASSWLATSVAGELFF

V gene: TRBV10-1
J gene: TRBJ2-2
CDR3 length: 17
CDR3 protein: CASSEGRKGASTGELFF

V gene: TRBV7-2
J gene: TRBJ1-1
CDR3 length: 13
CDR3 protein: CASSLGQNTEAFF

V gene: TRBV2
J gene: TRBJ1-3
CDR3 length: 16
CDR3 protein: CASSNRPGRSGNTIYF

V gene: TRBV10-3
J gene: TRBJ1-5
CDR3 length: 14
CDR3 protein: CAISGDSSNQPQHF

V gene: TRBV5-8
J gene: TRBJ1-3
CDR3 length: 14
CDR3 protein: CASSLGTAGNTIYF

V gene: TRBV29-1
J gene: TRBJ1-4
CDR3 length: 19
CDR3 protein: CSAGGGTGATMATNEKLFF

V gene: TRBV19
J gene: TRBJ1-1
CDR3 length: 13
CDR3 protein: CATTLQGNTEAFF

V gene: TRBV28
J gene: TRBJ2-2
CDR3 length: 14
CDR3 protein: CASSENRGRRELFF

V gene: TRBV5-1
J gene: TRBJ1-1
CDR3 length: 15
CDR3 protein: CASSTRQGAFAEAFF

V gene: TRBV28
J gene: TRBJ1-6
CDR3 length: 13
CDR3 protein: CASWSSYNSPLHF

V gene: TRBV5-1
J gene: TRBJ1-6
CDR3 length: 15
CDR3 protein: CASSGGTGGGSPLHF

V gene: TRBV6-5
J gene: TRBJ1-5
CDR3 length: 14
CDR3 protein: CASSLAGGGQPQHF

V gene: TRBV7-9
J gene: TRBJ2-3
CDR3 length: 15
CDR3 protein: CASSLRTGSTDTQYF

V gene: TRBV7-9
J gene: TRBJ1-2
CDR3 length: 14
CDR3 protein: CASSLVNRVHGYTF

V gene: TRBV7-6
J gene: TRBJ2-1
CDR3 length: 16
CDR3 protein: CASSFLSMGLDNEQFF

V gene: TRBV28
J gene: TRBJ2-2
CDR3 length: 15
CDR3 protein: CASSLGWGRTGELFF

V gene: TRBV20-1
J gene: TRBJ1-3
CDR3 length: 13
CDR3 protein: CSASAGWGNTIYF

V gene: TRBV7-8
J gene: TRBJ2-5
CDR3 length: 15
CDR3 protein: CASSLGWGGQETQYF

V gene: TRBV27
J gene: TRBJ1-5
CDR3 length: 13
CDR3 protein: CASSPQGNQPQHF

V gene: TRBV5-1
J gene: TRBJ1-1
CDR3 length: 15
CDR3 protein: CASTYRAGANTEAFF

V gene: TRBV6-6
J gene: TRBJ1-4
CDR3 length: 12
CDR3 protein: CASTHGRGELFF

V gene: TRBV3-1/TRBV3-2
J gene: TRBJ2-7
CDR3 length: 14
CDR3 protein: CASSPSAGGRVQYF

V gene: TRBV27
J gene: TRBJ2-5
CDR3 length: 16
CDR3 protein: CASSPLDRVNQETQYF

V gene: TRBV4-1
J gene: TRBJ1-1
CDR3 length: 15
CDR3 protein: CASSPLRGDGTEAFF

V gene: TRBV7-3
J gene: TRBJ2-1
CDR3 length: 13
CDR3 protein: CASSSGLVGEQFF

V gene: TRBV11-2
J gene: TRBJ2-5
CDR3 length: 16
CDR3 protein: CASSLVIAGAQETQYF

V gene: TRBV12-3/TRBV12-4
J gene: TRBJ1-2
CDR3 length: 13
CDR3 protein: CASRRTGGYGYTF

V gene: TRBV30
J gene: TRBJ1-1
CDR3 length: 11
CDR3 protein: CAWKTNTEAFF

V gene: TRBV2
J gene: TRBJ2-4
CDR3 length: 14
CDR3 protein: CASSEDRAKNIQYF

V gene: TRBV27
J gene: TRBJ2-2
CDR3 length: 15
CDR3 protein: CASSLGQGVTGELFF

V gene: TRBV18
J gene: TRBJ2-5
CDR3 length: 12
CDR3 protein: CASSLYQETQYF

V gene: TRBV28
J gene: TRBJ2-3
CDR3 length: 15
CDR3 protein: CASNPQGGSTDTQYF

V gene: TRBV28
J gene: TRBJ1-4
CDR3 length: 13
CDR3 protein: CASRRPGNEKLFF

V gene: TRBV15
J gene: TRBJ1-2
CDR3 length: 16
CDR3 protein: CATRPGQGEYRYGYTF

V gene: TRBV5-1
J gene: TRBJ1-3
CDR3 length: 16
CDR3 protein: CASSLVARSSGNTIYF

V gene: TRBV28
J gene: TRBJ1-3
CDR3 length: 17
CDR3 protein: CASSLVSGANSGNTIYF

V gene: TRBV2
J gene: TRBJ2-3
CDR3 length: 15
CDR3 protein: CASSEVGGRTDTQYF